One and the same sample provided the 20 T cell receptor beta chains below, sequenced in a study of blood T cell repertoires in COVID-19 (dated by TCRdb to between 2020 and 2021). Library preparation employed the immunoSEQ multiplex PCR assay. As stored in TCRdb, this immuneACCESS dataset retains in-frame rearrangements with V and J assigned. A fraction of the clones does not appear; measured against another copy, unresolved V genes explain less than half of the discrepancy, and the remainder lacks a known reason. Across this sample there are some 73,000 clones, with 77% seen only once. The ten largest account for under 3% of the sample. The material sequenced was peripheral blood. The receptor set was obtained from a man between 65 and 85 years old with COVID-19, enrolled during active disease.

The V gene is TRBV4-1, the J gene TRBJ2-3; 9 nucleotides agree with TRBD2. The CDR3 loop spans 19 amino acids. The germline V gene encodes CDR1 MGHRA and CDR2 YSYEKL. V shed 0 bases, J shed 2 bases, and the junction held 12 bases outside the gene matches. CDR3 nucleotide sequence: TGCGCCAGCAGCCAAGACCCCCCCGGCCTAGCGGGAACCACAGATACGCAGTATTTT. Translating it yields CASSQDPPGLAGTTDTQYF.

The J gene is TRBJ2-7, the V gene TRBV24-1, with 14 bases identical to TRBD2. The CDR3 loop spans 16 amino acids. Germline values: CDR1 KGHDR, CDR2 SFDVKD. After removal of 4 bases from V and 2 bases from J, the junction contained 3 bases not matched to a gene. The CDR3 loop reads CATSDGGLAGAYEQYF. CDR3 bases: TGTGCCACCAGTGACGGGGGACTAGCGGGAGCCTACGAGCAGTACTTC.

This clone appeared a single time. This chain joins TRBV28 and TRBJ1-3; TRBD1 aligns across 12 bases. The CDR3 loop spans 16 amino acids. The germline CDR1 and CDR2 sequences are MDHEN and SYDVKM. After removal of 6 bases from V and 4 bases from J, the junction contained 7 bases not matched to a gene. CDR3 coding DNA: TGTGCCAGCAGGGGGGACAGGGGGCAATTCGGAAACACCATATATTTT. Its translation: CASRGDRGQFGNTIYF.

V usage is TRBV28 and J usage is TRBJ2-4; D is possibly TRBD1 (5 bases). Trimming cost V 1 base and J 7 bases, with 8 bases left between them. The CDR3 length is 13 residues. CDR1 is MDHEN and CDR2 is SYDVKM in the germline V gene. The CDR3 sequence: CASSLLQENIQYF. The DNA of the CDR3 is TGTGCCAGCAGTTTATTACAGGAGAACATTCAGTACTTC.

V usage is TRBV7-9 and J usage is TRBJ1-2, with 8 bases fitting TRBD1. The CDR3 sequence is 17 residues long. In germline, CDR1 is SEHNR, CDR2 FQNEAQ (reference sequence). Trimming cost V 2 bases and J 8 bases; bases outside gene matches: 16. Here the CDR3 DNA reads TGTGCCAGCAGCTTATCCGCAGGGGGCTCGAATTCTGGAGGCTACACCTTC. Encoded protein: CASSLSAGGSNSGGYTF.

This sequence joins TRBV5-1 and TRBJ1-5; D remains ambiguous. Trimming removed 1 base at V and 3 bases at J, with 11 bases between. CDR1 and CDR2 (germline): SGHRS, YFSETQ. The CDR3 is made up of 15 amino acids. The CDR3 nucleotides are TGCGCCAGCAGCTTGACGTCCGGTTACAATCAGCCCCAGCATTTT. Amino acids: CASSLTSGYNQPQHF.

The chain couples TRBV27 to TRBJ2-6; D might be TRBD2 (6 bases). V gave up 1 base and J gave up 3 bases, with 16 bases separating them. The CDR3 contains 18 residues. Germline CDR1 and CDR2: MNHEY and SMNVEV (reference sequence). The CDR3 loop is CASSLWSQAGIGANVLTF. CDR3 DNA: TGTGCCAGCAGTTTATGGTCCCAGGCGGGAATTGGGGCCAACGTCCTGACTTTC. Drawing the rest from reference TRBV27 and TRBJ2-6, the complete variable domain is EAQVTQNPRYLITVTGKKLTVTCSQNMNHEYMSWYRQDPGLGLRQIYYSMNVEVTDKGDVPEGYKVSRKEKRNFPLILESPSPNQTSLYFCASSLWSQAGIGANVLTFGAGSRLTVL.

The chain combines TRBV7-2 with TRBJ1-3; perhaps TRBD1 as D (6 bases). Germline V gene sequence: CDR1 SGHTA, CDR2 FQGNSA. Trimming cost V 2 bases and J 3 bases, with 11 bases left between them. The CDR3 spans 15 residues. This CDR3 is CASSLTGLGGNTIYF. CDR3 DNA sequence: TGTGCCAGCAGCTTAACAGGGTTGGGTGGAAACACCATATATTTT. The full variable domain, its missing parts supplied by reference TRBV7-2 and TRBJ1-3, is GAGVSQSPSNKVTEKGKDVELRCDPISGHTALYWYRQSLGQGLEFLIYFQGNSAPDKSGLPSDRFSAERTGGSVSTLTIQRTQQEDSAVYLCASSLTGLGGNTIYFGEGSWLTVV.

The J gene is TRBJ1-5, the V gene TRBV3-1 (or the pseudogene TRBV3-2), with TRBD1 as a possible D gene (6 bases). The length of the CDR3 is 14 residues. Germline V gene lookup returns CDR1 LGHDT and CDR2 YNNKEL (reference sequence). V dropped 8 bases and J dropped 4 bases, with 15 bases sitting between them. CDR3: CASGAGTLNQPQHF. The CDR3 nucleotides read TGTGCCAGCGGAGCCGGGACACTTAATCAGCCCCAGCATTTT.

The chain has TRBV5-4 and TRBJ2-5, with a tentative D call TRBD1 (5 bases). V lost 2 bases, J lost 1 base, and 12 bases lay in between. Germline lookup yields CDR1 SGHNT and CDR2 YYREEE (reference sequence). This CDR3 is built from 15 residues. The chain's CDR3 is CASSFGAASQETQYF. The CDR3 region has the DNA TGTGCCAGCAGCTTTGGGGCAGCCTCCCAAGAGACCCAGTACTTC.

The chain uses TRBV4-1 and TRBJ2-1; 7 nucleotides match TRBD2. Germline CDR1 and CDR2: MGHRA and YSYEKL. The CDR3 extends over 14 amino acids. With V trimmed by 0 bases and J by 10 bases, 6 bases remained unmatched. DNA of the CDR3: TGCGCCAGCAGCCAAGATCAGGGAGGGATAGAGCAGTTCTTC. This sequence encodes CASSQDQGGIEQFF.

The rearrangement links TRBV12-3 or TRBV12-4 to TRBJ2-7, with a possible D match to TRBD1 (5 bases). Trimming pared 1 base from V and 8 bases from J, leaving 12 bases between. The CDR3 has 13 residues. The CDR3 protein is CASSLGTKDKQYF. Here the CDR3 DNA reads TGTGCCAGCAGTTTAGGGACCAAGGACAAGCAGTACTTC.

The chain has TRBV3-1 (or the pseudogene TRBV3-2) and TRBJ1-2; 7 positions agree with TRBD1. The trim removed 3 bases at V and 4 bases at J, leaving 14 bases unmatched. CDR3 length: 17 residues. Germline V gives CDR1 LGHDT, CDR2 YNNKEL (reference sequence). The chain's CDR3 is CASSQQYLQGIGYGYTF. The DNA of the CDR3 is TGTGCCAGCAGCCAGCAGTATTTACAGGGGATCGGCTATGGCTACACCTTC.

The chain couples TRBV7-2 to TRBJ2-7, with 8 nucleotides matching TRBD2. Germline CDR1 and CDR2: SGHTA and FQGNSA. There are 16 residues in the CDR3. V trimming: 3 bases; J trimming: 3 bases; junction bases outside the gene matches: 10. CDR3 in DNA: TGTGCCAGCAGCTTCGATAGCGGGATCCCTCGCTACGAGCAGTACTTC. It specifies CASSFDSGIPRYEQYF.

The chain employs TRBV3-1 (or the pseudogene TRBV3-2) and TRBJ1-1; 10 positions match TRBD1. The length of the CDR3 is 16 residues. Trimming at V came to 1 base and at J to 4 bases, leaving 6 bases not matched to a gene. CDR1 and CDR2 (germline): LGHDT, YNNKEL (reference sequence). The CDR3 spells CASSQVRTGGRTEAFF. The CDR3 coding sequence is TGTGCCAGCAGCCAAGTAAGGACAGGGGGGCGCACTGAAGCTTTCTTT.

This rearrangement joins TRBV12-3 or TRBV12-4 to TRBJ2-7, with 7 nucleotides matching TRBD1. With 6 bases clipped from V and 3 bases from J, the junction kept 5 bases outside the gene matches. The CDR3 contains 13 residues. This chain's CDR3 is CASRKGQSYEQYF. The CDR3 DNA follows: TGTGCCAGCAGGAAGGGACAGAGCTACGAGCAGTACTTC.

V and J are TRBV14 and TRBJ2-1, with D unclear. The CDR3 has 13 residues. Trimming pared 0 bases from V and 4 bases from J, leaving 4 bases between. Germline V CDR1 and CDR2: SGHDN, FVKESK. The CDR3 region has the DNA TGTGCCAGCAGCCAAGATCTGTACAATGAGCAGTTCTTC. It yields the protein CASSQDLYNEQFF.

The chain links TRBV5-4 to TRBJ2-2, with 9 nucleotides matching TRBD1. The CDR3 has 14 amino acids. V was pared by 6 bases and J by 6 bases, with 6 bases of the junction left unmatched. Germline loops: CDR1 SGHNT, CDR2 YYREEE (reference sequence). The CDR3 nucleotides read TGTGCCAGCACGCGGGACAGGGTTTCCGGGGAGCTGTTTTTT. Protein product: CASTRDRVSGELFF.

V and J are TRBV4-3 and TRBJ2-7; 7 positions agree with TRBD1. Germline CDR1 is LGHNA and CDR2 is YSLEER. Trimming removed 0 bases from V and 3 bases from J; junction bases left unmatched: 8. The length of the CDR3 is 16 residues. In DNA, the CDR3 is TGCGCCAGCAGCCAAGAACTGTTAGGGACAGACTACGAGCAGTACTTC. It codes for CASSQELLGTDYEQYF.

This clone is a singleton in its sample. V is TRBV4-1 and J is TRBJ1-5; TRBD1 matches at 7 bases. The V gene end was trimmed by 1 base and the J gene end by 4 bases; junction bases not matched to a gene: 7. The V gene's germline CDR1 is MGHRA and CDR2 YSYEKL. There are 16 residues in the CDR3. CDR3 nucleotides: TGCGCCAGCAGCCAAGCCGTTACAGGGGTGAATCAGCCCCAGCATTTT. This codes for CASSQAVTGVNQPQHF.